The source of this T cell receptor (beta chain) is a study of T cells after yellow fever vaccination. Whole-study results and caveats: Abundant clonotypes from the bulk population could get into FACS-sorted repertoires as contaminants.

The CDR3 length is 15 residues. Germline V gene lookup returns CDR1 SGHRS and CDR2 YFSETQ. Trimming at V came to 2 bases and at J to 5 bases, leaving 9 bases not matched to a gene. TCR cDNA was made by 5'RACE template switching, adding a universal primer site and UMIs. TCRdb analysed the 5' RACE reads with MiXCR anew, one entry per CDR3 protein. The data show about 360,000 distinct CDR3 sequences, 6% to 8% seen once. At least ten counts were recorded for this clonotype. Its antigen is not known. The sequencing here drew on PBMCs, taken 5 days after the yellow fever booster vaccination. The chain is built from TRBV5-1 and TRBJ2-7; 8 bases line up with TRBD2. The sequence derives from a young man who received the YFV17D yellow fever vaccine. In nucleotides, the CDR3 is TGCGCCAGCAGCTTACAGCGGGAGACGCCCCACGAGCAGTACTTC. As protein: CASSLQRETPHEQYF. Based on the CDR3 plus reference TRBV5-1 and TRBJ2-7, the full variable domain is KAGVTQTPRYLIKTRGQQVTLSCSPISGHRSVSWYQQTPGQGLQFLFEYFSETQRNKGNFPGRFSGRQFSNSRSEMNVSTLELGDSALYLCASSLQRETPHEQYFGPGTRLTVT.